Below, 4 T cell receptor beta chains from the same sample are listed, as sequenced in a study of blood T cell repertoires in COVID-19. Profiling relied on immunoSEQ multiplex PCR, and the TCRdb table lists in-frame clones only, not all of them. The sample holds about 270,000 clones, 75% to 90% seen once. The sequencing input was PBMCs or T cells enriched from blood (not recorded which). The receptors were sampled from a woman younger than 30 who had recovered from COVID-19.

The CDR3 bases are TGTGCCAGCAGTTACTCGAACAGGGCCCATGAGCAGTTCTTC. It yields the protein CASSYSNRAHEQFF. The chain couples TRBV6-5 to TRBJ2-1; a weak D match, TRBD1 (6 bases). The CDR3 totals 14 residues. The germline gives CDR1 MNHEY, CDR2 SVGAGI. Trimming removed 0 bases at V and 8 bases at J, with 11 bases between.

The chain joins TRBV4-1 to TRBJ2-7; 8 nucleotides agree with TRBD2. Trimming removed 4 bases from V and 2 bases from J; junction bases left unmatched: 10. This CDR3 region has 16 residues. CDR1 MGHRA and CDR2 YSYEKL come from the germline V gene. The CDR3 loop reads CASSPRGLSGTYEQYF. For the CDR3, the DNA is TGCGCCAGCAGCCCACGGGGGCTTAGCGGGACCTACGAGCAGTACTTC.

V usage is TRBV28 and J usage is TRBJ2-6; D gene uncertain. The CDR3 extends over 15 amino acids. V lost 2 bases and J lost 0, with 5 bases in between. Germline loops: CDR1 MDHEN, CDR2 SYDVKM. The CDR3 DNA sequence: TGTGCCAGCAGTTTACCACTCTCTGGGGCCAACGTCCTGACTTTC. This translates into CASSLPLSGANVLTF.

The chain is built from TRBV27 and TRBJ1-6; no clear D. This CDR3 spans 12 amino acids. Germline V gives CDR1 MNHEY, CDR2 SMNVEV (reference sequence). Trimming shortened V by 6 bases and J by 13 bases, and 13 bases separated the two germline ends. The CDR3 sequence: CASSTQPGPLHF. As DNA, the CDR3 is TGTGCCAGCAGCACACAACCGGGGCCCCTCCACTTT.